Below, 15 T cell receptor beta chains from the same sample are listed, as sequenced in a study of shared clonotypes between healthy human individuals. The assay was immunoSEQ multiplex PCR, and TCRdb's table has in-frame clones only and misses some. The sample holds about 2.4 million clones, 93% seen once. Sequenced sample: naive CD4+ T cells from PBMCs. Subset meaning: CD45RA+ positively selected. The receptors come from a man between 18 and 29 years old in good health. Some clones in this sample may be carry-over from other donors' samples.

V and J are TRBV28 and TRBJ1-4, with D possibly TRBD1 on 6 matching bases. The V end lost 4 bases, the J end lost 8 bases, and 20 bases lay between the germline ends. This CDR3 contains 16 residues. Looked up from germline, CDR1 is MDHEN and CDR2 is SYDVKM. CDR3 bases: TGTGCCAGCAGTTATACAACGCGGAACCAGGGGGAAAAACTGTTTTTT. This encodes CASSYTTRNQGEKLFF.

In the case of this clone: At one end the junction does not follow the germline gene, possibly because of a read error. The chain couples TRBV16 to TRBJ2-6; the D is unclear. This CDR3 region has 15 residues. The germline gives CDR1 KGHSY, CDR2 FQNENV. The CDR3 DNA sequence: TGTGCCAGCAGCCATAAAAGGGTCGTTAACAAAGTCGGGCCATTC. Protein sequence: CASSHKRVVNKVGPF.

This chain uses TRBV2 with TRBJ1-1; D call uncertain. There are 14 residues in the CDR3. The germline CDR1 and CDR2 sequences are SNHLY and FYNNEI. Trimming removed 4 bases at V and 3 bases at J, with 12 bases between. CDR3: CASSGGYLDTEAFF. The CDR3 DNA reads TGTGCCAGCAGTGGAGGGTACCTGGACACTGAAGCTTTCTTT.

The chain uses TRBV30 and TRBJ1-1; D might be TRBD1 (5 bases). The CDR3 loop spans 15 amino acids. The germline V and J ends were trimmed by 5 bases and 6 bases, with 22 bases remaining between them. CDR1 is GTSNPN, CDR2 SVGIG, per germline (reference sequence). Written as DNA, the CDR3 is TGTGCCTGGGACCGACCATTGGCAGGGAGCGCTGAAGCTTTCTTT. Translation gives CAWDRPLAGSAEAFF.

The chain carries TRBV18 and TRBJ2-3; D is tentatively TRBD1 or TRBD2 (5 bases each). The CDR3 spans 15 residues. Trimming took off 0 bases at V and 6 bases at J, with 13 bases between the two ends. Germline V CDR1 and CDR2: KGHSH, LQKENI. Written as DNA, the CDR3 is TGTGCCAGCTCACCACCGGACGGGGCGCGGGATACGCAGTATTTT. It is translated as CASSPPDGARDTQYF.

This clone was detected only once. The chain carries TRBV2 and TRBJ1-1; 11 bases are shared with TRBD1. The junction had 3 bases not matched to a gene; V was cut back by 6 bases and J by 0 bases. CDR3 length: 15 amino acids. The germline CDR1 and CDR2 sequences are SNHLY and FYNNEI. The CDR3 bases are TGTGCCAGCAGACGGACAGGGGGCGTGAACACTGAAGCTTTCTTT. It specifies CASRRTGGVNTEAFF.

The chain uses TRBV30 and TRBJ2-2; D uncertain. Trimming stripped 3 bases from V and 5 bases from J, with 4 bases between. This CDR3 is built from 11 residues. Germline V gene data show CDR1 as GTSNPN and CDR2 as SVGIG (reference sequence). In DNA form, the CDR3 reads TGTGCCTGGAGGGGAACCGGGGAGCTGTTTTTT. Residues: CAWRGTGELFF.

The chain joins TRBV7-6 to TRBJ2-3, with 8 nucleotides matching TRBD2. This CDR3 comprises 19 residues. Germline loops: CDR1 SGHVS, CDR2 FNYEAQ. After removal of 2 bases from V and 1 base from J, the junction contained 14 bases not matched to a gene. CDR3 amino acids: CASSLSLLSGNPGTDTQYF. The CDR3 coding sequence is TGTGCCAGCAGCTTATCCCTCCTTAGCGGGAACCCCGGCACAGATACGCAGTATTTT.

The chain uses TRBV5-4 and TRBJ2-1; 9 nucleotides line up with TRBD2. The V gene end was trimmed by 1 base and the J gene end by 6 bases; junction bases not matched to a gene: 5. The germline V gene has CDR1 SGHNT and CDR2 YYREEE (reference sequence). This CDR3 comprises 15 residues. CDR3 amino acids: CASSLTSGPGNEQFF. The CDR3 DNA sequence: TGTGCCAGCAGCTTGACTAGCGGGCCGGGCAATGAGCAGTTCTTC.

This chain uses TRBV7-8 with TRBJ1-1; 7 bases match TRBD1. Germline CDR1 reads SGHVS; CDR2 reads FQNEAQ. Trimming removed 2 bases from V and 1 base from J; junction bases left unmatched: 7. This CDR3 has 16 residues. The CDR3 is CASSLISRDRNTEAFF. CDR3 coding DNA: TGTGCCAGCAGCTTAATTTCCCGGGACAGGAACACTGAAGCTTTCTTT.

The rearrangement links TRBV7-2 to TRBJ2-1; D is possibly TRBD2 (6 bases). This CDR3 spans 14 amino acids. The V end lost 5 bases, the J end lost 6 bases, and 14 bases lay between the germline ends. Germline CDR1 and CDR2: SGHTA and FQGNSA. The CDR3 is CASSQRWRGNEQFF. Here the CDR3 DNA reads TGTGCCAGCAGCCAAAGGTGGAGGGGCAATGAGCAGTTCTTC.

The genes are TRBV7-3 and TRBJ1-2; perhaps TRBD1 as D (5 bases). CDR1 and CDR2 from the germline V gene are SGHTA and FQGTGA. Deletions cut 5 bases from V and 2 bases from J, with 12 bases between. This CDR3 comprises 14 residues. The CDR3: CASSLTEDNYGYTF. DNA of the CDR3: TGTGCCAGCAGCCTGACAGAGGACAACTATGGCTACACCTTC. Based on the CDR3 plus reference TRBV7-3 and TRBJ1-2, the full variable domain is GAGVSQTPSNKVTEKGKYVELRCDPISGHTALYWYRQSLGQGPEFLIYFQGTGAADDSGLPNDRFFAVRPEGSVSTLKIQRTERGDSAVYLCASSLTEDNYGYTFGSGTRLTVV.

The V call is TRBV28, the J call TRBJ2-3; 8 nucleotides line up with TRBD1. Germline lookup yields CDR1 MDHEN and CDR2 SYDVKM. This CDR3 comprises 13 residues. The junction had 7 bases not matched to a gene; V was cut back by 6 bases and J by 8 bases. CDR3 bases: TGTGCCAGCAGCCTACAGGGGGTAGGTACGCAGTATTTT. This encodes CASSLQGVGTQYF.

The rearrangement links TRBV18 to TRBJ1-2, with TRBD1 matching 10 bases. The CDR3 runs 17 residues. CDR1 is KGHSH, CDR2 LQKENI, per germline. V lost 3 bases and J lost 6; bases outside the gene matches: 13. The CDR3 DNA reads TGTGCCAGCTCACCTACCCTCAGGGACAGGGGATCGAATGGCTACACCTTC. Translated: CASSPTLRDRGSNGYTF. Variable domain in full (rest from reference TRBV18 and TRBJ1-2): NAGVMQNPRHLVRRRGQEARLRCSPMKGHSHVYWYRQLPEEGLKFMVYLQKENIIDESGMPKERFSAEFPKEGPSILRIQQVVRGDSAAYFCASSPTLRDRGSNGYTFGSGTRLTVV.

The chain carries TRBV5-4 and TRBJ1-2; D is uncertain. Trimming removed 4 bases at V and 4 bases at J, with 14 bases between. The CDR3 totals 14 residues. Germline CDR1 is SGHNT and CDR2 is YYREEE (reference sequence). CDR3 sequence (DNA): TGTGCCAGCAGCCCCGCATCATCACCCTATGGCTACACCTTC. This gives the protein CASSPASSPYGYTF.